The clone carrying this TCR beta chain was seen a few times. The antigen is unknown. From cryopreserved PBMCs came about 2.1 micrograms of genomic DNA used for TCR beta libraries. This entry comes from a study of cytotoxic CD8 clonotypes in ibrutinib-treated CLL. Overall study: Of the patients, about a dozen were relapsed/refractory, about 15 treatment-naive and 17 to 18 IGHV unmutated. Complete response was seen in 2 patients and partial in about 24; roughly twelve progressed and roughly 14 stayed remitted after a median roughly 70 months. Regarding the study as a whole: Clonality at baseline surpassed age-matched healthy donors and tracked circulating CD8+ T-cell counts.

Some clones are missing from TCRdb's copy, which holds only in-frame ones; the method was immunoSEQ multiplex PCR. This table holds approximately 320,000 clones, 67% found once. The CDR3 consists of 15 residues. V was clipped by 8 bases and J by 6 bases; unmatched bases: 14. CDR1 and CDR2 (germline): MNHEY, SMNVEV (reference sequence). The V call is TRBV27, the J call TRBJ2-7; 9 positions agree with TRBD2. This TCR was recovered from a human donor with chronic lymphocytic leukemia. The sample in question was PBMCs, obtained after 36 months of ibrutinib treatment. CDR3 sequence (DNA): TGTGCCAGCCAAGCCATTGGGACTAGCTCTTTCGAGCAGTACTTC. This sequence encodes CASQAIGTSSFEQYF.